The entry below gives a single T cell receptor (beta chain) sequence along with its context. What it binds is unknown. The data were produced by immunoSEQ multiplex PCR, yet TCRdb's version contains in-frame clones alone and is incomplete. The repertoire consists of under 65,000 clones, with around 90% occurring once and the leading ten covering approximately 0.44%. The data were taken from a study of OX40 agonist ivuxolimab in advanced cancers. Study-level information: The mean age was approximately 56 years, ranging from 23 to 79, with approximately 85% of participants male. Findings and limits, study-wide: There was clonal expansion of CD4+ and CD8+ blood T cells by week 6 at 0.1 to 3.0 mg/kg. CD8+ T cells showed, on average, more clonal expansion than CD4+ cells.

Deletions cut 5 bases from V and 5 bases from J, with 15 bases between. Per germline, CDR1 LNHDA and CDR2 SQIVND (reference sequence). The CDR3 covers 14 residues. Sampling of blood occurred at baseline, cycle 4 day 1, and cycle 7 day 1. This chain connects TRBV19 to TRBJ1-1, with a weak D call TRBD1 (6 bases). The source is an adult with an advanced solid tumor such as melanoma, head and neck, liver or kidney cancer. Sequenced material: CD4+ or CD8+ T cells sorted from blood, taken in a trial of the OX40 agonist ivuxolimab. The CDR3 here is CASSSSGAGTEAFF. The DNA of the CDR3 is TGTGCCAGTAGTTCCTCAGGGGCAGGGACTGAAGCTTTCTTT.